A single sample is the source of the 12 T cell receptor beta chains below, sequenced in a study of regulatory T cells in long-lasting Graves disease. For TCR beta, libraries came from iRepertoire HTBI primers and Arm-PCR of CDR3 regions. TCRdb reprocessed the multiplex PCR reads with MiXCR, giving one entry per CDR3 protein. The table shows under 800,000 distinct CDR3 sequences, with under 20% occurring only once. Sample time point: newly diagnosed GD, antithyroid drugs for less than 3 months. There was RNA extracted from PBMCs, and the TCR library was made from it. The data also belong to a second study, concerning T cells in Graves' hyperthyroidism and ophthalmopathy.

This specimen consisted of peripheral blood mononuclear cells (PBMCs), obtained at new diagnosis, from a patient treated with antithyroid drugs. Receptor source: a woman in her 30s with Graves disease.

The sample holds many counts of this clonotype. The gene calls are TRBV2 and TRBJ1-1; 8 bases match TRBD1. CDR1 is SNHLY, CDR2 FYNNEI, per germline. The V and J ends lost 6 bases and 1 base, in that order; junction bases with no gene match: 4. The CDR3 length is 14 residues. DNA of the CDR3: TGTGCCAGCAGAACAGGGGGTTGGAACACTGAAGCTTTCTTT. Translation gives CASRTGGWNTEAFF.

In its sample, this clonotype was seen many times. The V call is TRBV7-2, the J call TRBJ2-3; 7 positions agree with TRBD2. The CDR3 spans 13 residues. V lost 4 bases to trimming and J lost 9 bases; unmatched junction nucleotides: 7. CDR1 is SGHTA and CDR2 is FQGNSA in the germline V gene. The CDR3 nucleotides are TGTGCCAGCAGCTCAGGACTGGGAGGGACGCAGTATTTT. It encodes CASSSGLGGTQYF.

The chain uses TRBV5-1 and TRBJ2-2; TRBD1 aligns across 8 bases. The length of the CDR3 is 15 residues. Germline lookup yields CDR1 SGHRS and CDR2 YFSETQ. J was trimmed by 6 bases and V by 4 bases; bases with no gene match: 8. The CDR3 coding sequence is TGCGCCAGCAGCCCCGGACAGGGCAAGGCCGGGGAGCTGTTTTTT. Translating gives CASSPGQGKAGELFF.

The chain couples TRBV27 to TRBJ2-2; perhaps TRBD1 as D (5 bases). Germline CDR1 is MNHEY and CDR2 is SMNVEV (reference sequence). Trimming left V 7 bases short and J 4 bases short, with 16 bases between. This CDR3 contains 15 residues. This CDR3 is CASTYRLGSTGELFF. The CDR3 bases are TGTGCCAGCACCTACAGGTTAGGTTCCACCGGGGAGCTGTTTTTT.

This clonotype was counted many times. This chain links TRBV19 with TRBJ1-1; no clear D. The CDR3 spans 11 residues. In germline, CDR1 is LNHDA, CDR2 SQIVND (reference sequence). V was cut by 5 bases and J by 7 bases, with 8 bases left in between. As DNA, the CDR3 is TGTGCCAGTAGTCGGACGGTTGAAGCTTTCTTT. It yields the protein CASSRTVEAFF.

V gene TRBV18 combines with J gene TRBJ2-1; D not resolved. Germline CDR1 reads KGHSH; CDR2 reads LQKENI. This CDR3 comprises 13 residues. V was pared by 1 base and J by 5 bases, with 6 bases between. CDR3 bases: TGTGCCAGCTCACCACAAGTGGACAATGAGCAGTTCTTC. Translating it yields CASSPQVDNEQFF.

About this clonotype: A single base separates this from a much larger clone, so it may be a read error. The rearrangement joins TRBV12-3 or TRBV12-4 to TRBJ1-5; D is ambiguous. The CDR3 contains 13 residues. CDR3 protein: CASSGRSNRPQHF. The CDR3 DNA follows: TGTGCCAGCAGTGGGAGGAGCAATCGGCCCCAGCATTTT.

The J gene is TRBJ2-1, the V gene TRBV19; 8 nucleotides line up with TRBD2. V was clipped by 4 bases and J by 7 bases; unmatched bases: 6. CDR3 length: 14 amino acids. The germline V gene has CDR1 LNHDA and CDR2 SQIVND (reference sequence). CDR3 nucleotide sequence: TGTGCCAGTAGTACGGGGGGGGGTGGAAATGAGCAGTTCTTC. It is translated as CASSTGGGGNEQFF. Supplemented by reference TRBV19 and TRBJ2-1, the full variable domain reads DGGITQSPKYLFRKEGQNVTLSCEQNLNHDAMYWYRQDPGQGLRLIYYSQIVNDFQKGDIAEGYSVSREKKESFPLTVTSAQKNPTAFYLCASSTGGGGNEQFFGPGTRLTVL.

This clonotype was seen only a few times. The CDR3 protein is CASSVDGRAADTQYF. CDR3 nucleotide sequence: TGTGCCAGCAGCGTAGACGGGAGGGCCGCAGATACGCAGTATTTT. The gene calls are TRBV9 and TRBJ2-3; 8 bases map to TRBD2. The length of the CDR3 is 15 residues. Germline loops: CDR1 SGDLS, CDR2 YYNGEE. V trimming: 0 bases; J trimming: 4 bases; junction bases outside the gene matches: 4.

This clonotype has just a few counts. The chain combines TRBV6-2 or TRBV6-3 with TRBJ2-3; D might be TRBD1 (5 bases). V lost 6 bases, J lost 0 bases, and 10 bases lay in between. CDR3 size: 14 residues. The germline V gene encodes CDR1 MNHEY and CDR2 SVGEGT. CDR3 in DNA: TGTGCCAGCAGACAGGAGTCTAGCACAGATACGCAGTATTTT. The encoded protein is CASRQESSTDTQYF.

This clonotype came up a few times. The CDR3 loop is CASSFGGGTGELFF. The CDR3 coding sequence is TGTGCCAGCAGCTTTGGGGGCGGCACCGGGGAGCTGTTTTTT. The chain is built from TRBV11-2 and TRBJ2-2; D perhaps matches TRBD1 (6 bases). Trimming cost V 3 bases and J 4 bases, with 9 bases left between them. CDR1 and CDR2 from the germline V gene are SGHAT and FQNNGV. The CDR3 spans 14 residues.

Worth noting for this clonotype: This may be a read error, as it is one base from a much larger clone. The chain has TRBV5-1 and TRBJ1-1, with no clear D. Trimming left V 5 bases short and J 2 bases short, with 13 bases between. From germline, CDR1 is SGHRS and CDR2 YFSETQ. The CDR3 sequence is 14 residues long. The CDR3 DNA reads TGCGCCAGCAGTGGTATAGTGGATAACACTGAAGCTTTCTTT. Its protein is CASSGIVDNTEAFF.